This TCR beta chain was recovered during a study of CD8 T cells in Susac syndrome (dated 2019 in TCRdb). In terms of the full investigation: Among the sequenced Susac syndrome patients, 5 or 6 had clinically active disease and fewer than ten were in clinical remission. At the time of blood withdrawal, Susac syndrome patients were either therapy-naive, taking corticosteroids (with some also receiving IVIg), or on IVIg alone. Whether CD8+ T cell activation and differentiation in Susac syndrome was antigen driven was tested using repertoire sequencing. CD8+ T cell repertoire clonality was compared between more than ten healthy donors, some 14 Susac syndrome patients and about 15 multiple sclerosis patients. General findings and caveats noted by the study authors: The study acknowledged that relatively few individuals were included in the TCR sequencing and HLA analysis. Looking at Susac-specific public clones, the researchers identified some 15 in the total CD8+ repertoire and five in the CD8+ TEMRA repertoire. Susac syndrome CD8+ repertoires showed clonal expansion, highest in CD8+ TEMRA cells and greater in clinically active than remitting patients.

With regard to this clonotype: Its antigen specificity is not known. No base-level quality is on record; no much larger clone is a single base apart.

Cut back by 1 base and 8 bases, the V and J ends lie 12 bases apart. The CDR3 holds 14 amino acids from the cysteine to the phenylalanine. Only the CDR3 DNA stays, 42 bases, in frame from base 1. From a lookup of the germline V gene, CDR1 and CDR2 are SGHTA and FQGNSA. RNA was extracted using the RNeasy kit, and about 0.45 to 1 ug of the RNA was reverse transcribed with random hexamers. The immunoSEQ multiplex PCR assay, which covers 54 Vbeta and 13 Jbeta segments, was used to amplify TCR beta CDR3 regions. PCR amplification bias was corrected using a synthetic template baseline for primer optimization and computational correction. As for the authors' bioinformatics: Reads were annotated to V, D and J genes per IMGT and analyzed with immunoSEQ Analyzer, keeping only productive sequences. Clonality was calculated as one minus the Shannon entropy normalized by log2 of the number of productive unique sequences. For each patient and control, public and private clones were evaluated among the 100 most prevalent clones. Clones were defined as Susac-specific when absent from the healthy and MS cohorts, from about 1,100 published viral clones and from other ImmuneACCESS disease sequences. Clones were called with MiXCR by TCRdb after fastp trimmed the public reads at Q25, and only in-frame beta chains were retained. Under each unique CDR3 protein, matching rows form one entry showing the most common genes and DNA. Here the V and J calls rest on TCRdb's processing, not on the authors' analysis. The sample includes about 190,000 distinct CDR3 sequences, with just under 95% observed a single time. The top ten clones comprise 0.16% of the sample.

Peripheral blood CD8+ and CD4+ T cells from healthy donors, Susac syndrome patients and multiple sclerosis patients were profiled using high-throughput TCR beta sequencing. The Susac syndrome patients fulfilled recently defined diagnostic criteria for either definite or probable disease. CD8+ TEMRA cells were enriched by FACS, while bulk CD8+ and CD4+ T cells were purified by magnetic negative isolation. Blood was drawn into EDTA tubes, processed within 24 hours, and PBMCs were isolated by density gradient centrifugation. PBMCs intended for TCR sequencing were cryopreserved in liquid nitrogen and were subsequently thawed in a 37 degrees C water bath. The sorted or isolated CD4+, CD8+ and CD8+ TEMRA cells reached a purity of at least 90%.

The chain uses TRBV7-2 and TRBJ1-5, with a weak D call of TRBD1 (5 bases match). The sample taken for sequencing was CD8+ T cells from PBMCs. The TCR originated in a human donor with Susac syndrome. The CDR3 in this case is CASSLVFQGEPQHF. The nucleotide sequence is given as TGTGCCAGCAGCTTAGTTTTCCAAGGGGAGCCCCAGCATTTT. This CDR3, with the reference TRBV7-2 and TRBJ1-5 proteins standing in past its ends, gives the full variable domain GAGVSQSPSNKVTEKGKDVELRCDPISGHTALYWYRQSLGQGLEFLIYFQGNSAPDKSGLPSDRFSAERTGGSVSTLTIQRTQQEDSAVYLCASSLVFQGEPQHFGDGTRLSIL.